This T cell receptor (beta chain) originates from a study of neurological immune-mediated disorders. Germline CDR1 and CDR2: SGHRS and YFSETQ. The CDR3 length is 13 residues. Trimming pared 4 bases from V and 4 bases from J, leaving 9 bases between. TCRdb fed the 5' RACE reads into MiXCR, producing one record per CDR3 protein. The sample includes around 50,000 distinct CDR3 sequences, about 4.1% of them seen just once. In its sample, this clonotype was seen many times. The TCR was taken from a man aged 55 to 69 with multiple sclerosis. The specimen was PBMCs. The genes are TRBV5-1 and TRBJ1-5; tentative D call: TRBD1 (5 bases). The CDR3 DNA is TGCGCCAGCAGCGAGGGACTAAATCAGCCCCAGCATTTT. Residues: CASSEGLNQPQHF.